These 3 T cell receptor beta chains were sequenced from one sample in a study of blood T cells in healthy people across ages. Through a sample-barcoded 5' primer and a J-beta primer mix, a second PCR was run for roughly 6 to 12 cycles. TCRdb re-called the 5' RACE reads with MiXCR, one entry per CDR3 protein. The sample comprises hundreds of thousands of distinct CDR3 sequences, around 31% of which are singletons, and 15% to 18% rests with the top ten. The sample comprised blood. The source of these receptors is a woman of 80 years or more in good health.

There are many counts of this clonotype. The chain combines TRBV4-3 with TRBJ2-5; 10 nucleotides agree with TRBD2. CDR1 and CDR2 (germline): LGHNA, YSLEER. This CDR3 has 16 residues. Trimming at V came to 0 bases and at J to 11 bases, leaving 12 bases not matched to a gene. The CDR3 nucleotides read TGCGCCAGCAGCCAAGACCCAAGCGGGGGGGCCACTGAGCAGTACTTC. It is translated as CASSQDPSGGATEQYF.

At least ten counts were recorded for this clonotype. V and J are TRBV7-2 and TRBJ2-4, with D perhaps matching TRBD1 (6 bases). CDR1 and CDR2 from the germline V gene are SGHTA and FQGNSA. Between the trimmed V and J ends, which lost 8 bases and 4 bases, there was a span of 18 bases. The CDR3 extends over 15 amino acids. The CDR3 spells CASRPPGQPKNIQYF. The DNA for the CDR3 is TGTGCCAGCCGACCACCGGGACAACCAAAAAACATTCAGTACTTC.

As regards this clonotype: Just one base apart from a much larger clone, this may be a read error. This chain uses TRBV6-5 with TRBJ2-5; TRBD2 matches at 13 bases. Germline V gene data show CDR1 as MNHEY and CDR2 as SVGAGI. The CDR3 loop spans 15 amino acids. CDR3 coding DNA: TGTGTCAGCAGTTGGACTAGCGGGGGTAAAGAGACCCAGTACTTC. Its protein is CVSSWTSGGKETQYF.